The rows below give T cell receptor beta chains drawn from one sample of a study of T cell responses to AZD1222 COVID-19 vaccine. Sequencing used immunoSEQ multiplex PCR; TCRdb keeps in-frame clones, though not all of them. The data contain some 130,000 clones, roughly 92% of them singletons. Sample: peripheral blood, taken 28 days after the second AZD1222 dose. These receptors all stem from an adult who received the AZD1222 COVID-19 vaccine. The CDR3 runs from the conserved cysteine through the conserved F or W. The order of the fields is J gene, V gene, clone size, D gene, CDR3 DNA, CDR3 protein. D genes are given only for firm matches. Rows give clone size only sometimes, using once, few, many, or a class for an expanded clone.

>TRBJ1-1|TRBV5-1|NA|NA
TGCGCCAGCAGCTTGGATATAAGGGGAACTGAAGCTTTCTTT
CASSLDIRGTEAFF
>TRBJ2-1|TRBV28|NA|TRBD2
TGTGCCAGCAACGCAGCGGGAGTACTTTACAATGAGCAGTTCTTC
CASNAAGVLYNEQFF
>TRBJ1-4|TRBV6-5|NA|NA
TGTGCCAGCAGTTACTCGAATACAGGGAAAGGGGAAAAACTGTTTTTT
CASSYSNTGKGEKLFF
>TRBJ1-2|TRBV30|NA|NA
TGTGCCCTCGGGCAGCCTTATAACTATGGCTACACCTTC
CALGQPYNYGYTF
>TRBJ2-7|TRBV11-2|NA|NA
TGTGCCAGCAGCTCCGGTGTCTACCTCTACGAGCAGTACTTC
CASSSGVYLYEQYF
>TRBJ2-7|TRBV30|NA|NA
TGTGCCTGGAGAGAGAGGGGCCCGTACGAGCAGTACTTC
CAWRERGPYEQYF
>TRBJ2-1|TRBV7-9|NA|TRBD1
TGTGCCAGCAGGCCCGGGACAGGGGTTAATGAGCAGTTCTTC
CASRPGTGVNEQFF
>TRBJ2-7|TRBV7-9|NA|NA
TGTGCCAGCGTTAGGACGGGACCGGGCGAGCAGTACTTC
CASVRTGPGEQYF
>TRBJ2-6|TRBV24-1|once|NA
TGTGCCACCAGTCGGGGGTCCGGGGCCAACGTCCTGACTTTC
CATSRGSGANVLTF
>TRBJ2-5|TRBV12-3/TRBV12-4|NA|NA
TGTGCCAGCAGCACTAGAAAAGAGACCCAGTACTTC
CASSTRKETQYF
>TRBJ1-1|TRBV19|NA|NA
TGTGCCAGTAGTACTGGACAGTCGAACACTGAAGCTTTCTTT
CASSTGQSNTEAFF
>TRBJ2-1|TRBV10-1|NA|TRBD2
TGCGCCAGCAGTGAGTCGGCGGGAGGGCACAATGAGCAGTTCTTC
CASSESAGGHNEQFF
>TRBJ2-1|TRBV2|NA|NA
TGTGCCAGCAGTGTGGGGAAGGTTGAGCAGTTCTTC
CASSVGKVEQFF
>TRBJ1-5|TRBV9|NA|NA
TGTGCCAGCAGCCCTACTGGACAGTCCCATCAGCCCCAGCATTTT
CASSPTGQSHQPQHF
>TRBJ2-2|TRBV14|NA|NA
TGTGCCAGCAGCCAAGGGTACAGGATGAACACCGGGGAGCTGTTTTTT
CASSQGYRMNTGELFF
>TRBJ1-1|TRBV9|NA|NA
TGTGCCAGCAGCGCCGGACATTTGAACACTGAAGCTTTCTTT
CASSAGHLNTEAFF
>TRBJ2-2|TRBV7-6|NA|NA
TGTGCCAGCAGCTTAAAGGGGGGGAACACCGGGGAGCTGTTTTTT
CASSLKGGNTGELFF
>TRBJ1-1|TRBV18|NA|NA
TGTGCCAGCTCCGAATACCGGGAGAACACTGAAGCTTTCTTT
CASSEYRENTEAFF
>TRBJ1-6|TRBV7-8|NA|NA
TGTGCCAGCAGCACCAGGGTCTCCAATTCACCCCTCCACTTT
CASSTRVSNSPLHF
>TRBJ1-3|TRBV27|NA|TRBD1
TGTGCCAGCAGTCCCCAACAGGGGTTAGGAAACACCATATATTTT
CASSPQQGLGNTIYF
>TRBJ1-2|TRBV30|NA|NA
TGTGCCTGGAGTGTAGGGGGTGGCTACACCTTC
CAWSVGGGYTF
>TRBJ1-1|TRBV6-2/TRBV6-3|NA|TRBD1
TGTGCCAGCAGCGCACAGGGGGCTGGGGGTGGGATCTTT
CASSAQGAGGGIF
>TRBJ2-7|TRBV27|NA|TRBD1
TGTGCCAGCAGTTTGCATGGACAGGGGGCTAACGAGCAGTACTTC
CASSLHGQGANEQYF
>TRBJ2-7|TRBV5-6|NA|TRBD2
TGTGCCAGCAGGGCTAGCGGGTCCCTCTACGAGCAGTACTTC
CASRASGSLYEQYF
>TRBJ1-2|TRBV6-5|NA|TRBD1
TGTGCCAGCAGTTCTCGGACAGGGGGCAACGGCTACACCTTC
CASSSRTGGNGYTF
>TRBJ1-6|TRBV5-4|NA|NA
TGTGCCAGCAGCTTTCGCCCCCTCGCGCTAGCCAATTCACCCCTCCACTTT
CASSFRPLALANSPLHF
>TRBJ2-5|TRBV3-1/TRBV3-2|NA|NA
TGTGCCAGCAGCCGGAGACAGCAAGAGACCCAGTACTTC
CASSRRQQETQYF
>TRBJ2-7|TRBV18|NA|NA
TGTGCCAGCTCACCACCGGACTTTTACTCCTACGAGCAGTACTTC
CASSPPDFYSYEQYF
>TRBJ1-3|TRBV5-5|NA|NA
TGTGCCAGCAGCCCGCATGTCTGGGTGAGAAGTGGAAACACCATATATTTT
CASSPHVWVRSGNTIYF
>TRBJ2-1|TRBV29-1|NA|TRBD2
TGCAGCGTTGCGAGGGCTAGCGGGGATGAGCAGTTCTTC
CSVARASGDEQFF
>TRBJ1-2|TRBV7-2|once|NA
TGTGCCAGCAGCCCTTACAGGGTCGCCTATGGCTACACCTTC
CASSPYRVAYGYTF
>TRBJ2-7|TRBV30|NA|TRBD2
TGTGCCTGGAGACGCGGGAGGGGTGAGCAGTACTTC
CAWRRGRGEQYF
>TRBJ2-5|TRBV27|NA|NA
TGTGCCAGCTCATCTTACTACGGTACCCAAGAGACCCAGTACTTC
CASSSYYGTQETQYF
>TRBJ1-2|TRBV7-9|NA|TRBD1
TGTGCCAGCAGCATATATGGGACAGGAGCTAACTATGGCTACACCTTC
CASSIYGTGANYGYTF
>TRBJ2-3|TRBV9|NA|TRBD1
TGTGCCAGCAGCGTCCAGGGGGCGAATACAGATACGCAGTATTTT
CASSVQGANTDTQYF
>TRBJ2-3|TRBV28|NA|TRBD1
TGTGCCAGCAGTTCAACCGGACAGGGCACAGATACGCAGTATTTT
CASSSTGQGTDTQYF
>TRBJ1-6|TRBV9|NA|NA
TGTGCCAGCAGCGTAGCTACCGGGGGGGTTTCACCCCTCCACTTT
CASSVATGGVSPLHF
>TRBJ1-5|TRBV10-1|few|NA
TGCGCCAGCAGGGATCGACAGAATAATAGCAATCAGCCCCAGCATTTT
CASRDRQNNSNQPQHF
>TRBJ2-7|TRBV19|NA|TRBD1
TGTGCCAGTAGTGAAACTGGGGACAGCTCCTACGAGCAGTACTTC
CASSETGDSSYEQYF
>TRBJ2-2|TRBV7-2|NA|NA
TGTGCCAGCAGCTTACTTAGGGCGAACACCGGGGAGCTGTTTTTT
CASSLLRANTGELFF
>TRBJ2-7|TRBV11-3|NA|TRBD1
TGTGCCAGCAGCTTACGGGACAGGGGCGACGAGCAGTACTTC
CASSLRDRGDEQYF
>TRBJ1-1|TRBV6-4|NA|NA
TGTGCCAGCAGGGATACGGGGACTGAAGCTTTCTTT
CASRDTGTEAFF
>TRBJ1-5|TRBV2|once|TRBD1
TGTGCCAGCAGTGGACAGGGAGGCAATCAGCCCCAGCATTTT
CASSGQGGNQPQHF
>TRBJ2-3|TRBV6-2/TRBV6-3|once|TRBD2
TGTGCCAGCAGTTACGCTGCTAGCGGAGCCACAGATACGCAGTATTTT
CASSYAASGATDTQYF
>TRBJ1-1|TRBV7-3|NA|TRBD1
TGTGCCAGCAGCTTATCCCGACAGGGGGGTAATGCTTTCTTT
CASSLSRQGGNAFF
>TRBJ2-7|TRBV7-9|once|TRBD2
TGTGCCAGCAGCCAAGGCGGGGGGGTAAGCTCCTACGAGCAGTACTTC
CASSQGGGVSSYEQYF
>TRBJ2-2|TRBV6-6|NA|NA
TGTGCCAGTAGAAGCGGAGAGAACACCGGGGAGCTGTTTTTT
CASRSGENTGELFF
>TRBJ2-3|TRBV5-1|NA|NA
TGCGCCAGCAGCAACAAAGATACGCAGTATTTT
CASSNKDTQYF
>TRBJ1-5|TRBV9|NA|TRBD1
TGTGCCAGCAGCGTAGGAGGGGGCGCCGGTCAGCCCCAGCATTTT
CASSVGGGAGQPQHF
>TRBJ1-1|TRBV6-2/TRBV6-3|NA|TRBD1
TGTGCCAGCAGTTCTGACAGGGCCCCTGAAGCTTTCTTT
CASSSDRAPEAFF
>TRBJ2-2|TRBV28|NA|NA
TGTGCCAGCAGGGAATCAGGGGTTCGCGGGGAGCTGTTTTTT
CASRESGVRGELFF
>TRBJ1-2|TRBV19|NA|NA
TGTGCCAGTAGTATAGATGGATATGGGAGCTACACCTTC
CASSIDGYGSYTF
>TRBJ2-7|TRBV6-2/TRBV6-3|NA|NA
TGTGCCAGCAGCAAGGGACACAACACCTACGAGCAGTACTTC
CASSKGHNTYEQYF
>TRBJ1-5|TRBV6-5|NA|TRBD1
TGTGCCAGCGGAGGACAGGGTGTACATCAGCCCCAGCATTTT
CASGGQGVHQPQHF
>TRBJ2-1|TRBV29-1|NA|NA
TGCAGCGGGGGGACACGCAATGAGCAGTTCTTC
CSGGTRNEQFF
>TRBJ1-3|TRBV30|NA|NA
TGTGCCTGGAAAGGCGGAAACACCATATATTTT
CAWKGGNTIYF
>TRBJ1-1|TRBV7-3|NA|TRBD1
TGTGCCAGCAGCCCCGGACAGGGTCGGGCTGAAGCTTTCTTT
CASSPGQGRAEAFF
>TRBJ1-2|TRBV30|NA|NA
TGTGCCTGGAGTGTTGAAGTACGCTATGGCTACACCTTC
CAWSVEVRYGYTF
>TRBJ2-7|TRBV14|NA|NA
TGTGCCAGCAGCCAAGCAAGTGGGTGGACCTCCTACGAGCAGTACTTC
CASSQASGWTSYEQYF